This passage covers 22 T cell receptor beta chains from one sample sequenced in a study of a mutant IDH1 vaccine in newly diagnosed glioma. Their cognate antigens are unknown. Regarding time point: week 47, end of study. Topical imiquimod was applied with each vaccine dose, which held 300 ug of mutant IDH1 20-mer peptide. Generated by immunoSEQ multiplex PCR, the TCRdb table keeps only in-frame clones and is missing some. The sample includes approximately 60,000 clones, over 80% seen only once; the top ten take about 3.2%. The source material was PBMCs, sampled from a glioma patient whose treatment included an IDH1 peptide vaccine. The receptors were sampled from a woman aged 45-60 years with glioma.

This chain connects TRBV7-2 to TRBJ2-5; D not resolved. V was clipped by 2 bases and J by 0 bases, with 19 bases between them. CDR1 and CDR2 from the germline V gene are SGHTA and FQGNSA. The CDR3 is 18 amino acids. CDR3 sequence (DNA): TGTGCCAGCAGCTTAACCCGTGTGGATCAGGCGTACCAAGAGACCCAGTACTTC. It encodes CASSLTRVDQAYQETQYF.

This chain links TRBV12-5 with TRBJ2-7; D gene uncertain. This CDR3 region has 13 residues. CDR1 is LGHNT, CDR2 FRNRAP, per germline. V dropped 0 bases and J dropped 5 bases, with 8 bases sitting between them. The CDR3 is CASGLVIRDEQYF. CDR3 nucleotides: TGTGCTAGTGGTTTGGTAATTAGGGACGAGCAGTACTTC.

This clone showed up just a few times. This rearrangement joins TRBV9 to TRBJ1-2; a possible D gene is TRBD1 (5 bases). Germline CDR1 is SGDLS and CDR2 is YYNGEE. Trimming left V 10 bases short and J 6 bases short, with 13 bases between. The CDR3 contains 11 residues. For the CDR3, the DNA is TGTGCCGGTGAGGGGCCAAATGGCTACACCTTC. Its protein is CAGEGPNGYTF.

A few counts support this clone. The chain joins TRBV19 to TRBJ1-1, with D unresolved. The CDR3 has 13 amino acids. CDR1 and CDR2 from the germline V gene are LNHDA and SQIVND (reference sequence). V was trimmed by 6 bases and J by 1 base, leaving 9 bases between them. This chain's CDR3 is CASRNLRNTEAFF. The CDR3 DNA follows: TGTGCCAGTAGAAATTTAAGGAACACTGAAGCTTTCTTT. The full variable domain, its missing parts supplied by reference TRBV19 and TRBJ1-1, is DGGITQSPKYLFRKEGQNVTLSCEQNLNHDAMYWYRQDPGQGLRLIYYSQIVNDFQKGDIAEGYSVSREKKESFPLTVTSAQKNPTAFYLCASRNLRNTEAFFGQGTRLTVV.

The genes are TRBV5-8 and TRBJ1-6, with TRBD1 as a possible D gene (6 bases). V shed 2 bases and J shed 5 bases, with 8 bases lying between them. The CDR3 has 14 amino acids. CDR1 SGHTS and CDR2 YDEGEE come from the germline V gene. The CDR3 is CASSFRDNNSPLHF. Here the CDR3 DNA reads TGTGCCAGCAGCTTTCGGGACAATAATTCACCCCTCCACTTT. Full variable domain (outside the CDR3, taken from reference TRBV5-8 and TRBJ1-6): EAGVTQSPTHLIKTRGQQATLRCSPISGHTSVYWYQQALGLGLQFLLWYDEGEERNRGNFPPRFSGRQFPNYSSELNVNALELEDSALYLCASSFRDNNSPLHFGNGTRLTVT.

V is TRBV6-5 and J is TRBJ2-7, with TRBD2 matching 7 bases. CDR1 MNHEY and CDR2 SVGAGI come from the germline V gene. With 4 bases clipped from V and 5 bases from J, the junction kept 11 bases outside the gene matches. The CDR3 is 15 residues long. The CDR3 here is CASSFGGRGRDEQYF. Written as DNA, the CDR3 is TGTGCCAGCAGTTTCGGAGGGCGGGGGAGGGACGAGCAGTACTTC.

The chain combines TRBV19 with TRBJ1-2; 10 bases are a match to TRBD1. Germline V gene sequence: CDR1 LNHDA, CDR2 SQIVND (reference sequence). The CDR3 is made up of 14 amino acids. V lost 7 bases, J lost 5 bases, and 7 bases stayed unmatched. This CDR3 reads CASTDRDRGYGYTF. CDR3 DNA: TGTGCCAGTACCGACCGGGACAGGGGTTATGGCTACACCTTC. The entire variable domain, with the rest obtained from reference TRBV19 and TRBJ1-2, is as follows: DGGITQSPKYLFRKEGQNVTLSCEQNLNHDAMYWYRQDPGQGLRLIYYSQIVNDFQKGDIAEGYSVSREKKESFPLTVTSAQKNPTAFYLCASTDRDRGYGYTFGSGTRLTVV.

The V and J genes are TRBV4-1 and TRBJ1-5, with D uncertain. Germline V gene data show CDR1 as MGHRA and CDR2 as YSYEKL. V shed 0 bases and J shed 5 bases, with 5 bases lying between them. The CDR3 is 13 residues long. The chain's CDR3 is CASSQERDQPQHF. For the CDR3, the DNA is TGCGCCAGCAGCCAAGAGAGGGATCAGCCCCAGCATTTT.

The chain is built from TRBV5-1 and TRBJ1-2; TRBD1 matches at 7 bases. CDR3 size: 12 residues. Germline CDR1 is SGHRS and CDR2 is YFSETQ. The junction had 7 bases not matched to a gene; V was cut back by 9 bases and J by 5 bases. CDR3 protein: CATSSGQYGYTF. In DNA, the CDR3 is TGCGCCACCTCTTCGGGACAGTATGGCTACACCTTC.

This chain connects TRBV2 to TRBJ2-7; D not certain. CDR1 and CDR2 from the germline V gene are SNHLY and FYNNEI. The CDR3 loop spans 11 amino acids. V shed 5 bases and J shed 6 bases, with 8 bases lying between them. The CDR3, as DNA: TGTGCCAGCAGTATCACTGTCGAGCAGTACTTC. It encodes CASSITVEQYF.

This chain uses TRBV5-1 with TRBJ1-1, with TRBD1 as a possible D gene (6 bases). Trimming pared 0 bases from V and 1 base from J, leaving 16 bases between. The CDR3 runs 17 residues. Germline V gene sequence: CDR1 SGHRS, CDR2 YFSETQ. CDR3 in amino acids: CASSLVGLGARNTEAFF. The CDR3 DNA follows: TGCGCCAGCAGCTTGGTCGGTCTGGGGGCTAGGAACACTGAAGCTTTCTTT.

This clone was recorded a few times. The chain couples TRBV19 to TRBJ1-1, with a possible D match to TRBD1 (6 bases). CDR1 LNHDA and CDR2 SQIVND come from the germline V gene (reference sequence). The CDR3 sequence is 12 residues long. Trimming pared 6 bases from V and 1 base from J, leaving 6 bases between. The CDR3: CASRGQNTEAFF. The CDR3 DNA is TGTGCCAGTAGGGGACAGAACACTGAAGCTTTCTTT.

This clone appeared once. The V gene is TRBV19, the J gene TRBJ2-5, with TRBD1 identical over 7 bases. Losses at the gene ends were 0 bases for V and 2 bases for J; bases not matched to a gene: 6. The CDR3 extends over 16 amino acids. Per the germline V gene, CDR1 is LNHDA and CDR2 is SQIVND (reference sequence). CDR3 DNA: TGTGCCAGTAGTATAGACTCTCGGACAGGTCAAGAGACCCAGTACTTC. Its translation is CASSIDSRTGQETQYF.

This clone was picked up one time. In nucleotides, the CDR3 is TGCGCCAGCAGCTTGGCTGGCAGGCCAGAGACCCAGTACTTC. It translates to CASSLAGRPETQYF. The chain has TRBV5-1 and TRBJ2-5; unclear D gene. Trimming left V 0 bases short and J 4 bases short, with 10 bases between. Germline V CDR1 and CDR2: SGHRS, YFSETQ. The length of the CDR3 is 14 residues. The full variable domain, rest sourced from reference TRBV5-1 and TRBJ2-5, is KAGVTQTPRYLIKTRGQQVTLSCSPISGHRSVSWYQQTPGQGLQFLFEYFSETQRNKGNFPGRFSGRQFSNSRSEMNVSTLELGDSALYLCASSLAGRPETQYFGPGTRLLVL.

The chain employs TRBV5-4 and TRBJ2-3; no clear D gene. The CDR3 consists of 14 residues. Germline CDR1 and CDR2: SGHNT and YYREEE (reference sequence). Trimming stripped 0 bases from V and 2 bases from J, with 7 bases between. CDR3 sequence reads: CASSLAPTTDTQYF. The DNA for the CDR3 is TGTGCCAGCAGCTTGGCCCCCACCACAGATACGCAGTATTTT.

The chain combines TRBV2 with TRBJ1-1; 7 bases are a match to TRBD1. The CDR3 extends over 14 amino acids. V dropped 1 base and J dropped 5; count of bases not matched to a gene: 4. Germline V gives CDR1 SNHLY, CDR2 FYNNEI. The CDR3 here is CASSEDRGGTEAFF. CDR3 DNA: TGTGCCAGCAGTGAAGACAGGGGAGGGACTGAAGCTTTCTTT.

The chain employs TRBV19 and TRBJ1-1; D is possibly TRBD1 (5 bases). The CDR3 totals 12 residues. Trimming took off 6 bases at V and 6 bases at J, with 11 bases between the two ends. Germline CDR1 is LNHDA and CDR2 is SQIVND (reference sequence). The CDR3 DNA sequence: TGTGCCAGTAGCCGCCCGGGACCTGAAGCTTTCTTT. Translation: CASSRPGPEAFF.

This chain joins TRBV11-3 and TRBJ1-1, with D perhaps TRBD1 (6 bases). This CDR3 is built from 14 residues. Trimming took 3 bases from V and 0 from J, leaving 8 bases between them. Germline V gene sequence: CDR1 SGHNT, CDR2 YENEEA. The CDR3 here is CASSFGQLNTEAFF. The CDR3, as DNA: TGTGCCAGCAGCTTTGGACAGTTGAACACTGAAGCTTTCTTT.

The chain couples TRBV25-1 to TRBJ2-5; D remains unclear. V was shortened by 0 bases and J by 3 bases, with 8 bases between the two germline ends. The CDR3 runs 14 residues. In germline, CDR1 is MGHDK, CDR2 SYGVNS. The CDR3 DNA follows: TGTGCCAGCAGTGAATACCGGCAGGAAGAGACCCAGTACTTC. Its protein product is CASSEYRQEETQYF.

The CDR3 DNA sequence: TGTGCCAGCAGCCAAGTAGCGGGGGCCTACAATGAGCAGTTCTTC. This codes for CASSQVAGAYNEQFF. J is TRBJ2-1 and V is TRBV7-2; 9 bases line up with TRBD2. CDR3 length: 15 residues. V shed 5 bases and J 2 bases; nucleotides not matched to a gene: 4. Germline CDR1 SGHTA, CDR2 FQGNSA.

This chain links TRBV20-1 with TRBJ2-7; no firm D call. Germline CDR1 DFQATT, CDR2 SNEGSKA (reference sequence). V was cut by 6 bases and J by 5 bases, with 8 bases left in between. The length of the CDR3 is 10 residues. The CDR3 sequence: CSAAQNEQYF. For the CDR3, the DNA is TGCAGTGCCGCCCAGAACGAGCAGTACTTC.

V usage is TRBV19 and J usage is TRBJ1-6, with TRBD1 matching 7 bases. The junction had 10 bases not matched to a gene; V was cut back by 6 bases and J by 8 bases. The CDR3 spans 15 residues. Per germline, CDR1 LNHDA and CDR2 SQIVND (reference sequence). Written as DNA, the CDR3 is TGTGCCAGTAGCATAACAGGGGCCCAAGATTCACCCCTCCACTTT. It codes for CASSITGAQDSPLHF. Combining the CDR3 with reference TRBV19 and TRBJ1-6 gives the whole variable domain DGGITQSPKYLFRKEGQNVTLSCEQNLNHDAMYWYRQDPGQGLRLIYYSQIVNDFQKGDIAEGYSVSREKKESFPLTVTSAQKNPTAFYLCASSITGAQDSPLHFGNGTRLTVT.